This TCR beta chain was identified in a study of blood T cell repertoires in COVID-19. For the study at large: Samples came from the United States, Italy and Spain, spanning acute and convalescent COVID-19. PBMCs, B-cell-depleted T cells, or T cells provided the cDNA or gDNA that made up the material.

In the authors' methods: Counts of nucleated cells, estimated from reference gene primer amplification, were obtained. Assay: immunoSEQ multiplex PCR; the TCRdb copy retains only in-frame clones and omits some. The V and J calls and clone size were taken over from that table, and D and trimming were inferred from the DNA. Of 100,000 to 150,000 clones in the sample, approximately 80% were seen once. The V gene lost 2 bases and the J gene lost 0 bases, with 13 bases spanning the gap. The CDR3 extends over 16 amino acids. The sequence derives from an older woman with acute or convalescent COVID-19. The genes are TRBV23-1 and TRBJ1-2; D is ambiguous. TRBV23-1 is annotated as an ORF whose role is uncertain. The sample taken for sequencing was peripheral blood. In DNA form, the CDR3 reads TGCGCCAGCAGTCAACCTAAGACAATGCCTAACTATGGCTACACCTTC. This encodes CASSQPKTMPNYGYTF.